The following is a T cell receptor (beta chain) sequence with its context. The target antigen is unknown. Per germline, CDR1 LNHDA and CDR2 SQIVND (reference sequence). The V and J ends lost 5 bases and 3 bases respectively, with 11 bases between them. There are 14 residues in the CDR3. This sample was included in a study of T cell responses to AZD1222 COVID-19 vaccine. Broader study findings: There were vaccine-associated CD4 TCRs across spike, dominant at 160-218 and 743-854.

Measured with immunoSEQ multiplex PCR; TCRdb has only the in-frame clones, and not every one. Of about 21,000 clones in the sample, approximately 82% were seen once. Material: peripheral blood, obtained on day 0 of AZD1222 vaccination. This receptor was taken from an adult in good health. The chain uses TRBV19 and TRBJ2-1, with D possibly being TRBD1 (6 bases). The CDR3 here is CASSLQGLYNEQFF. In DNA, the CDR3 is TGTGCCAGTAGTTTACAGGGCCTCTACAATGAGCAGTTCTTC.